This T cell receptor beta chain was obtained from a study of technical replicates of blood from a handful of donors. TCRdb's table, derived via immunoSEQ multiplex PCR, lists solely in-frame clones and lacks some. The table lists 84,000 or so clones, about 95% of them singletons. There are 16 residues in the CDR3. V was pared by 0 bases and J by 0 bases, with 9 bases between. Looked up from germline, CDR1 is MGHRA and CDR2 is YSYEKL. The material sequenced was T cells isolated from PBMCs. This sequence originates from a human donor in good health. The chain carries TRBV4-1 and TRBJ1-3, with unresolved D. CDR3 residues: CASSQEYPLSGNTIYF. CDR3 bases: TGCGCCAGCAGCCAAGAATATCCTCTCTCTGGAAACACCATATATTTT.